The entry below gives a single T cell receptor beta chain sequence along with its context. This specimen comes from a study of synovial regulatory T cells in juvenile arthritis. Synovial fluid was collected with matched peripheral blood from each patient with active arthritis. TCRdb's table, derived via immunoSEQ multiplex PCR, lists solely in-frame clones and lacks some. The table for this sample gives around 2,000 clones. The germline V gene encodes CDR1 SGHRS and CDR2 YFSETQ. This CDR3 is 16 amino acids long. No DNA sequence is on record. The sample consisted of Treg cells from the synovium. The receptor's source is a donor aged 2-30 years with juvenile idiopathic arthritis. J is TRBJ2-3 and V is TRBV5-1. CDR3: CASSLGGRAGTDTQYF.